This T cell receptor beta chain is from a study of vaccination and CD4 T cells after COVID-19. To note about this clonotype: The antigen remains unidentified.

At the Johns Hopkins FTIC core, DNA taken from cultured CD4+ T cells was sequenced by way of the Oncomine TCR Beta short-read assay. TCRdb processed the PCR reads anew with MiXCR; each CDR3 protein has one entry. The sample has some 16,000 distinct CDR3 sequences; less than 80% are singletons. Germline lookup yields CDR1 MNHEY and CDR2 SVGEGT. The CDR3 is 15 residues long. Deletions cut 5 bases from V and 5 bases from J, with 16 bases between. Indicated treatment: 10-day PBMC culture with coronavirus spike peptide pools or control peptides (ViraFEST assay). This clonotype originated in a human donor who had recovered from COVID-19. Sequencing used CD4+ T cells from blood, cultured in vitro. The chain joins TRBV6-2 or TRBV6-3 to TRBJ1-5, with D possibly matching TRBD1 (6 bases). The CDR3 region has the DNA TGTGCCAGCAGTAAAGTCCAGGGGTACCATCAGCCCCAGCATTTT. Translated, it gives CASSKVQGYHQPQHF.